This T cell receptor (beta chain) was observed in a study of shared clonotypes between healthy human individuals. Whole-study results and caveats: Non-shared clonotypes had lower generation probabilities than those shared by all four donors. Some naive CD4 clonotypes, roughly 4.5%, turned up in common across several donors.

Generated by immunoSEQ multiplex PCR, the TCRdb table keeps only in-frame clones and is missing some. The table records about 2 million clones, about 94% of them present only once. CD8 cells regarded as naive lacked CD45RO, were positively chosen for CCR7, and omitted terminally differentiated effector memory CD45RA+ cells. Points on this clone: The target antigen is unknown.

The specimen was naive CD8+ T cells sorted from blood. The sequence was collected from a man younger than 30 in good health.

The CDR3 sequence is CASSYFGGLDGYTF. DNA of the CDR3: TGTGCCAGCAGTTACTTTGGGGGCCTAGATGGCTACACCTTC. The J gene is TRBJ1-2, the V gene TRBV6-5; TRBD1 might be the D (6 bases). The CDR3 contains 14 residues. Germline CDR1 reads MNHEY; CDR2 reads SVGAGI. The ends were cut back, 1 base at V and 6 bases at J, with 12 bases in the middle.